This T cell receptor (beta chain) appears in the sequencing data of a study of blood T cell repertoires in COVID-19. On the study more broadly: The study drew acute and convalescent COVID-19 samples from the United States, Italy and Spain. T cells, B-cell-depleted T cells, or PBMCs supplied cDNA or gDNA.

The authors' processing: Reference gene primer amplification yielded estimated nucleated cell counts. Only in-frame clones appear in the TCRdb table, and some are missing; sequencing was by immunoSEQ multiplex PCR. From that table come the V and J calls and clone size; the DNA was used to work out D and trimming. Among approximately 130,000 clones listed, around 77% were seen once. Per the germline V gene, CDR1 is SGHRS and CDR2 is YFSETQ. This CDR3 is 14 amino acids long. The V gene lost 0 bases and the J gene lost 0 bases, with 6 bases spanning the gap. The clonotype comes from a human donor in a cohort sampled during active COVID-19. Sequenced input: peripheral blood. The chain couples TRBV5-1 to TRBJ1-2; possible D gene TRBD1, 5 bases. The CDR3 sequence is CASSLVQANYGYTF. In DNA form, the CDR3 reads TGCGCCAGCAGCTTGGTACAGGCTAACTATGGCTACACCTTC.